This T cell receptor beta chain was profiled in a study of T cell clones after liver transplantation. Study overall: Three of the eight recipients were HCV-positive; the rest had non-autoimmune, non-viral transplant indications. Findings and caveats of the study: Small, mixed patient groups and varying post-transplant times limit these conclusions. Graft donor-reactive T cells possibly entered the graft instead of undergoing deletion.

The CDR3 runs to 16 residues. Germline V gene lookup returns CDR1 SNHLY and CDR2 FYNNEI. Trimming stripped 4 bases from V and 2 bases from J, with 15 bases between. Sequenced by immunoSEQ multiplex PCR; TCRdb stores in-frame clones only, minus some. The sample holds around 110,000 clones, 90% seen once. Notes on this clone: Antigen specificity is unknown.

The genes are TRBV2 and TRBJ2-4; no definite D call. This material consisted of CD4+ T cells from blood, taken 12 months after liver transplant. The sequence was obtained from a human patient who received a liver transplant. Some T cells may originate from the graft donor. The DNA for the CDR3 is TGTGCCAGCAGTGCCGAATATGGCAGACCCAAAAACATTCAGTACTTC. Its protein is CASSAEYGRPKNIQYF. Full variable domain (missing parts from reference TRBV2 and TRBJ2-4): EPEVTQTPSHQVTQMGQEVILRCVPISNHLYFYWYRQILGQKVEFLVSFYNNEISEKSEIFDDQFSVERPDGSNFTLKIRSTKLEDSAMYFCASSAEYGRPKNIQYFGAGTRLSVL.